A single sample gave rise to the 6 T cell receptor beta chains below, sequenced in a study of T-cell reconstitution after alpha-beta-depleted transplantation in children. The TCRbeta library was prepared with unique molecular identifiers. TCRdb re-called the PCR reads with MiXCR, one entry per CDR3 protein. The sample shows about 980,000 distinct CDR3 sequences, about 29% of them seen only once. Material: PBMCs, mostly from graft donor cells, obtained 360 days after TCRalphabeta/CD19-depleted stem cell transplant. The receptors here all came from a boy in the first two years of life who had a stem cell transplant for SCID, so the T cells may come from the graft donor.

The chain links TRBV6-5 to TRBJ2-6; D ambiguous. V shed 0 bases and J shed 2 bases, with 11 bases lying between them. The CDR3 loop spans 17 amino acids. Germline V gives CDR1 MNHEY, CDR2 SVGAGI. The CDR3 loop reads CASSYSDLGAGANVLTF. In DNA form, the CDR3 reads TGTGCCAGCAGTTACTCGGACCTTGGGGCTGGGGCCAACGTCCTGACTTTC.

The chain has TRBV5-5 and TRBJ2-7, with D hard to call. This CDR3 region has 16 residues. Trimming removed 4 bases at V and 3 bases at J, with 20 bases between. In germline, CDR1 is SGHKS, CDR2 YYEKEE (reference sequence). CDR3 DNA sequence: TGTGCCAGCAGCCCCTCTGGGTCCCGGAATTTCTACGAGCAGTACTTC. Its protein product is CASSPSGSRNFYEQYF.

This clonotype has more than one count but fewer than ten. The V call is TRBV13, the J call TRBJ2-4; D perhaps matches TRBD2 (6 bases). Between the trimmed V and J ends, which lost 5 bases and 9 bases, there was a span of 29 bases. This CDR3 has 18 amino acids. Germline values: CDR1 PRHDT, CDR2 FYEKMQ (reference sequence). CDR3 sequence (DNA): TGTGCCAGCAGCCCTCAGCCACCGGGGGTTCGGACCACACGCATTCAGTACTTC. Its protein product is CASSPQPPGVRTTRIQYF. Using reference TRBV13 and TRBJ2-4 for the parts outside the CDR3, the full variable domain is AAGVIQSPRHLIKEKRETATLKCYPIPRHDTVYWYQQGPGQDPQFLISFYEKMQSDKGSIPDRFSAQQFSDYHSELNMSSLELGDSALYFCASSPQPPGVRTTRIQYFGAGTRLSVL.

This clonotype was detected a few times. The CDR3 protein is CASSEQGVGNTGELFF. CDR3 nucleotide sequence: TGTGCCAGCAGTGAACAGGGGGTCGGGAACACCGGGGAGCTGTTTTTT. The chain recombines TRBV6-1 with TRBJ2-2; the match to TRBD1 covers 7 bases. CDR1 is MNHNS and CDR2 is SASEGT in the germline V gene. This CDR3 is 16 amino acids long. Trimming cost V 2 bases and J 1 base; bases outside gene matches: 4.

This chain connects TRBV15 to TRBJ2-3, with 8 bases identical to TRBD1. Germline V gene data show CDR1 as LNHNV and CDR2 as YYDKDF (reference sequence). V lost 0 bases and J lost 2; bases outside the gene matches: 10. The CDR3 length is 18 residues. This CDR3 reads CATSRDYLAGGNTDTQYF. For the CDR3, the DNA is TGTGCCACCAGCAGAGATTACTTGGCAGGGGGCAACACAGATACGCAGTATTTT.

CDR3: CASSQAFEQFF. The CDR3 bases are TGTGCCAGCAGCCAAGCTTTTGAGCAGTTCTTC. The V and J genes are TRBV3-1 and TRBJ2-1; D unclear. Germline V gene lookup returns CDR1 LGHDT and CDR2 YNNKEL (reference sequence). The CDR3 extends over 11 amino acids. V gave up 1 base and J gave up 9 bases, with 4 bases separating them.